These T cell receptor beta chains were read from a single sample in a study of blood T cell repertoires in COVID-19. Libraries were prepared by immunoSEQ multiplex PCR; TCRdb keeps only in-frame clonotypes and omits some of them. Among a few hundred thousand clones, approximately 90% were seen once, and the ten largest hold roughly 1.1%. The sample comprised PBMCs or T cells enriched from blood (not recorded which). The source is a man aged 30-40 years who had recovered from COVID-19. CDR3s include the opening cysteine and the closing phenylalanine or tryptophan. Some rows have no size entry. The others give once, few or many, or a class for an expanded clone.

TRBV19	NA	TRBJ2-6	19	CASSSPGWGTGAGANVLTF
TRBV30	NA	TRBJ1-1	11	CASNSRGFAFF
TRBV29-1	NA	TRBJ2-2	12	CSVLPPTGELFF
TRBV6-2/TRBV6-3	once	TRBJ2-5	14	CASSYRRVLETQYF
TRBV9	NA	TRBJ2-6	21	CASSLEPGLAGMGSGANVLTF
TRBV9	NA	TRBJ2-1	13	CASSLSMENEQFF
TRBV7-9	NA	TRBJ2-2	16	CASTTWGQGNTGELFF
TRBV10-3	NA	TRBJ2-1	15	CAISDGTSGIHEQFF
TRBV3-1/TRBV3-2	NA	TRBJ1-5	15	CASSNRGGMGQPQHF
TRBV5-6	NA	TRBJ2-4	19	CASSGEANRLLRAKNIQYF
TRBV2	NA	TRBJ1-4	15	CASSLQGTTNEKLFF
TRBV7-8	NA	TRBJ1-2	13	CASSSQGVEGYTF
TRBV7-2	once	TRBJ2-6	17	CASSGRGPSSGANVLTF
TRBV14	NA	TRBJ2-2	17	CASSQDLGTSLAGELFF
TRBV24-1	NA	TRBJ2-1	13	CATSDRGRGEQFF
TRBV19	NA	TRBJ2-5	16	CASSSTSGRASETQYF
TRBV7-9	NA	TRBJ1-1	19	CASSLDQIGTGSRGTEAFF
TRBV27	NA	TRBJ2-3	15	CASSLLGQGTDTQYF
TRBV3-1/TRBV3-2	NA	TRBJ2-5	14	CASGTSGSGETQYF
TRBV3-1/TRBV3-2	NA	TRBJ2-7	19	CASSQDLGTFSPTPYEQYF
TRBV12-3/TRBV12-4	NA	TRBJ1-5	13	CASSHRGAGPQHF
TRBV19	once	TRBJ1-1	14	CASSLGPVNTEAFF
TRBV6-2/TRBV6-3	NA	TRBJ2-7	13	CASSYPGTSGYAF
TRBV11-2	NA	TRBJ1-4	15	CASSPSLVANEKLFF
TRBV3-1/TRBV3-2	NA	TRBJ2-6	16	CASSVGTASGANVLTF
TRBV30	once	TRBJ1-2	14	CAWTRGQGAGGYTF
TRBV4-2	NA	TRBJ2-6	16	CASSGPSGSGANVLTF
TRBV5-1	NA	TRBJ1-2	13	CASSPDGDYGYTF
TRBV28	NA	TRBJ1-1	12	CASQGLRTEAFF
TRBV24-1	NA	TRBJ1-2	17	CATSDPSPGQGLAGYTF
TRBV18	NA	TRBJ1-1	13	CASSPATGGLAFF
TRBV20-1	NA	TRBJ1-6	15	CSASSDSSYNSPLHF
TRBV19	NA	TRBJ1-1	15	CASSMESAGKNEAFF
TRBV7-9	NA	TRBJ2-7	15	CASSPGTGGAYEQYF
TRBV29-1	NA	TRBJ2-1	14	CSVVKSGMVDEQFF
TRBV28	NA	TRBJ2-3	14	CASSSPGQADTQYF
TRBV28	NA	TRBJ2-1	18	CASSPPQITSSYYNEQFF
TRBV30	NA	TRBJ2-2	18	CAWSHTVGFSANTGELFF
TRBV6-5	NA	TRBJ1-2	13	CASSYGDRAGYTF
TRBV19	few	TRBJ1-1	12	CASSQQAQRRFF
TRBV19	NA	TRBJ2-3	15	CASSTRNPSTDTQYF
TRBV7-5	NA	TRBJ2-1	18	CVSVCRRGGEDSYNEQFF
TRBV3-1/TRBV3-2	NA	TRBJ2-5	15	CASTAGTSGLGTQYF
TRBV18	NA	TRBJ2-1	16	CASSPGQQGVLNEQFF
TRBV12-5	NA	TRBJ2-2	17	CASGLLTTSGSTGELFF
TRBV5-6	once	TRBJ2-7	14	CASSLMTGANEQYF
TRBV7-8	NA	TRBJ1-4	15	CASSSGTGDNEKLFF
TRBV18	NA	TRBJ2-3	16	CASSPPTGGVTDTQYF
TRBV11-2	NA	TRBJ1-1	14	CASSLGTGSTEAFF
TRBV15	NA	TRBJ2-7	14	CATSRDNADYEQYF
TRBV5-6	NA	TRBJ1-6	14	CASSFEPGNSPLHF
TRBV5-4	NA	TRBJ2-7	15	CASSSGQGSSYEQYF
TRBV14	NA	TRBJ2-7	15	CASSQEEGGPNEQYF
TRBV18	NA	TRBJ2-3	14	CASSPRADTDTQYF
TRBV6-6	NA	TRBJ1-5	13	CASSYGGGQPQHF
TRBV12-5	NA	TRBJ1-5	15	CASGPRTGGNQPQHF
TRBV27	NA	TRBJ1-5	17	CASSRTPGQGFNQPQHF
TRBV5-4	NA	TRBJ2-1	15	CASSLTSGSHDEQFF
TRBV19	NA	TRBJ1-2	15	CASSTPRQGRYGYTF
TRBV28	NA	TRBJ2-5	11	CASSFAETQYF